This entry lists 5 T cell receptor beta chains sequenced from one sample in a study of blood T cell repertoires in COVID-19. The repertoire was sequenced with immunoSEQ multiplex PCR; TCRdb's copy has only in-frame clones and lacks some. The sample holds 70,000 or so clones, 70% to 80% seen once. The source material was peripheral blood. Receptor source: a human donor in a cohort sampled during active COVID-19.

CDR3 sequence (DNA): TGTGCCAGCAGCTTACGAATAGCGGGAGGGCACTCCTACGAGCAGTACTTC. Residues: CASSLRIAGGHSYEQYF. The J gene is TRBJ2-7, the V gene TRBV11-2; 11 positions agree with TRBD2. This CDR3 region has 17 residues. Germline CDR1 reads SGHAT; CDR2 reads FQNNGV. The V and J ends lost 2 bases and 0 bases, in that order; junction bases with no gene match: 6.

The rearrangement joins TRBV11-2 to TRBJ2-3; a weak D match, TRBD1 (6 bases). The ends were cut back, 0 bases at V and 2 bases at J, with 15 bases in the middle. Germline CDR1 SGHAT, CDR2 FQNNGV. The CDR3 length is 17 residues. For the CDR3, the DNA is TGTGCCAGCAGCTTAGACCCTTTAGCAGGGGCCACAGATACGCAGTATTTT. It is translated as CASSLDPLAGATDTQYF.

This sequence joins TRBV19 and TRBJ2-1; 10 bases fit TRBD2. Germline trimming cut 1 base from V and 4 bases from J; bases unmatched to any gene: 1. This CDR3 is 15 amino acids long. Germline V gene sequence: CDR1 LNHDA, CDR2 SQIVND (reference sequence). The CDR3 nucleotides read TGTGCCAGTAGTATAGGAGCGGGAGGGTACAATGAGCAGTTCTTC. Its protein product is CASSIGAGGYNEQFF.

The rearrangement uses TRBV6-5 and TRBJ1-1; TRBD1 matches at 10 bases. Germline V gene data show CDR1 as MNHEY and CDR2 as SVGAGI. The V gene end was trimmed by 5 bases and the J gene end by 4 bases; junction bases not matched to a gene: 4. The CDR3 has 14 residues. CDR3 in amino acids: CASSRDRGGTEAFF. CDR3 nucleotides: TGTGCCAGCAGTCGGGACAGGGGAGGCACTGAAGCTTTCTTT.

The chain links TRBV12-3 or TRBV12-4 to TRBJ2-1; D remains ambiguous. This CDR3 is 11 amino acids long. V was shortened by 9 bases and J by 4 bases, with 7 bases between the two germline ends. The chain's CDR3 is CASSMYNEQFF. CDR3 coding DNA: TGTGCCAGTTCTATGTACAATGAGCAGTTCTTC.